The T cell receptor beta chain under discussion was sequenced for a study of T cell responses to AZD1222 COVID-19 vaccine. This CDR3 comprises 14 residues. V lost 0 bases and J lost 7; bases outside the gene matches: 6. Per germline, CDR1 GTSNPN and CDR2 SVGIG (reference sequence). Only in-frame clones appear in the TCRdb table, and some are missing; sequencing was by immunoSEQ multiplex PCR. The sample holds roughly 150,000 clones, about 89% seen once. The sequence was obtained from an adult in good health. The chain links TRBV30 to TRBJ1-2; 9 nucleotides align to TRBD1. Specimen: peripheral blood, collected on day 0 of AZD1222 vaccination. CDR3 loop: CAWSVLQGAGGYTF. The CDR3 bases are TGTGCCTGGAGTGTGTTACAGGGGGCGGGTGGCTACACCTTC.